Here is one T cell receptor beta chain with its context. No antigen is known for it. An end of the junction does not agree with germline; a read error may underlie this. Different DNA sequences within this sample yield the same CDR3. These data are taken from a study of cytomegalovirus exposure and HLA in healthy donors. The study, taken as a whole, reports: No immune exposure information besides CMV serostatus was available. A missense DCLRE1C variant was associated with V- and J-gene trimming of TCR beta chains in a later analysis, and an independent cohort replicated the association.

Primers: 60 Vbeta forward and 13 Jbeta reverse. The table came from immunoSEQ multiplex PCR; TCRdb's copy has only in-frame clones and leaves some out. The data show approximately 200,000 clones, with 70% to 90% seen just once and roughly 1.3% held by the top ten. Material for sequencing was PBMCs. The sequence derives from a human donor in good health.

This CDR3 is CASSQGAGNTIYF. For the CDR3, the DNA is TGTGCTAGCAGTCAGGGTGCTGGAAACACCATATATTTT. V gene TRBV7-7 combines with J gene TRBJ1-3; a possible D gene is TRBD1 (5 bases). The CDR3 contains 13 residues. Per germline, CDR1 SSHAT and CDR2 FNYEAQ (reference sequence).